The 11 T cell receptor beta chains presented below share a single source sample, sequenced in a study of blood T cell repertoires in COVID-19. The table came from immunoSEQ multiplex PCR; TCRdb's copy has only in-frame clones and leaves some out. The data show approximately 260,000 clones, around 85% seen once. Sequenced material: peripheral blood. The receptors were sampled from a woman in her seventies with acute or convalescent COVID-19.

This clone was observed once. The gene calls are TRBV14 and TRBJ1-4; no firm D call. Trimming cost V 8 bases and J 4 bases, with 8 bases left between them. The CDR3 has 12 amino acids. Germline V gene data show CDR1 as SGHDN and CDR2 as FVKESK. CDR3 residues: CASSRINEKLFF. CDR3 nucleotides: TGTGCCAGCTCCAGAATTAATGAAAAACTGTTTTTT.

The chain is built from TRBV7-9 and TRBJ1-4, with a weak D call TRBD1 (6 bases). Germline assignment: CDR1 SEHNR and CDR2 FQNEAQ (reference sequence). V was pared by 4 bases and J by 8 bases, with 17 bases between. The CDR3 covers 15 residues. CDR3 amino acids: CASSSGGGLGEKLFF. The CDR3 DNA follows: TGTGCCAGCAGCTCCGGCGGGGGGCTAGGAGAAAAACTGTTTTTT.

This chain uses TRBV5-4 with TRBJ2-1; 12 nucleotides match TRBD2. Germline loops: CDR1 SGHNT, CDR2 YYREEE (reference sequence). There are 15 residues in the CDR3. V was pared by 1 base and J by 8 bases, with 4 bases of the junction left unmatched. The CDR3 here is CASSLRLAGAHEQFF. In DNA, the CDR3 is TGTGCCAGCAGCTTGCGACTAGCGGGGGCCCATGAGCAGTTCTTC.

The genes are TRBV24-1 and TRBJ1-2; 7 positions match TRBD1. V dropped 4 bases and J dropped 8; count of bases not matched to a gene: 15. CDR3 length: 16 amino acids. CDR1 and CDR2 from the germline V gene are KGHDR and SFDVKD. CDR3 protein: CATSEAYRGSTAGYTF. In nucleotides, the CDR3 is TGTGCCACCAGTGAAGCTTACAGGGGTTCCACTGCCGGCTACACCTTC.

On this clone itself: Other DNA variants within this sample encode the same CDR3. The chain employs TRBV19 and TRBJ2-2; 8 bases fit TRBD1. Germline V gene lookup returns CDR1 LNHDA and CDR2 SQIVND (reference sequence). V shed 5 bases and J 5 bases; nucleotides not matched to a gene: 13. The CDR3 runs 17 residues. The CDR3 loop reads CASSPLGQGGRTGELFF. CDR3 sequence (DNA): TGTGCCAGTAGTCCTCTCGGACAGGGTGGAAGGACCGGGGAGCTGTTTTTT.

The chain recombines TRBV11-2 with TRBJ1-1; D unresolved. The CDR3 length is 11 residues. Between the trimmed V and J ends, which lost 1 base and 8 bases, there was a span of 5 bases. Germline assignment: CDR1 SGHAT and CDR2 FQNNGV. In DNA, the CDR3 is TGTGCCAGCAGCTTAGTCGGGGAAGCTTTCTTT. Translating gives CASSLVGEAFF.

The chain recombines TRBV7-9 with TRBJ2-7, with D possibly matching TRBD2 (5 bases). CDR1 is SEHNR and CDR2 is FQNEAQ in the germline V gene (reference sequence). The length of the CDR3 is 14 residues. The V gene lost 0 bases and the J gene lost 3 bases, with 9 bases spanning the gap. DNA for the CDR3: TGTGCCAGCAGCTTAGCCTCCGGGGACTACGAGCAGTACTTC. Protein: CASSLASGDYEQYF.

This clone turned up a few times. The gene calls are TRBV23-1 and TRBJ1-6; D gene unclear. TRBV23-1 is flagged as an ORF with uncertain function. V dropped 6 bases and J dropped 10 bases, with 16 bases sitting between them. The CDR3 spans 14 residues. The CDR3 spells CASRRDTFSSPLHF. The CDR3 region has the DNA TGCGCCAGCAGACGAGACACGTTCAGCTCACCCCTCCACTTT.

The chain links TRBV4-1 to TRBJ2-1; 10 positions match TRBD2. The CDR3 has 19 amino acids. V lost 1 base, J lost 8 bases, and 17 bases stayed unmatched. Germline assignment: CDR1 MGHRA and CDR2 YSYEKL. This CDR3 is CASSQAKGLAGAAGDEQFF. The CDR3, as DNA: TGCGCCAGCAGCCAAGCAAAAGGGCTAGCGGGGGCCGCCGGGGATGAGCAGTTCTTC.

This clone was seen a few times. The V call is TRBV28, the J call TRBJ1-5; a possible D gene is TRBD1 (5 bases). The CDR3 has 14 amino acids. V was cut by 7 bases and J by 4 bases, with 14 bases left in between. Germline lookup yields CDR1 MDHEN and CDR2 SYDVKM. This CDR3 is CASTVWTTNQPQHF. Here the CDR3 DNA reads TGTGCCAGCACAGTATGGACAACGAATCAGCCCCAGCATTTT.

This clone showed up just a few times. The CDR3 DNA reads as TGTGCCAGCAGCGAATCGTGGGGACAGGGAGTCACCGGCTACACCTTC. Translated, it gives CASSESWGQGVTGYTF. The chain uses TRBV9 and TRBJ1-2, with 9 bases fitting TRBD1. The germline gives CDR1 SGDLS, CDR2 YYNGEE. V lost 3 bases to trimming and J lost 8 bases; unmatched junction nucleotides: 14. CDR3 length: 16 residues.